The 28 T cell receptor beta chains in this list originate from one sample, sequenced in a study of OX40 agonist ivuxolimab in advanced cancers. Data came from immunoSEQ multiplex PCR; TCRdb stores just in-frame clones and leaves some out. The data hold 65,000 to 75,000 clones, with approximately 87% observed a single time. The specimen was CD4+ or CD8+ T cells sorted from blood, collected in a trial of the OX40 agonist ivuxolimab. The receptors were gathered from an adult with an advanced solid tumor such as melanoma, head and neck, liver or kidney cancer.

V is TRBV2 and J is TRBJ1-3; TRBD1 agrees at 10 bases. The CDR3 contains 15 residues. J lost 4 bases, V lost 5 bases, and 5 bases had no gene match. Germline V gene data show CDR1 as SNHLY and CDR2 as FYNNEI. CDR3 region: CASSLSGQGGNTIYF. CDR3 DNA sequence: TGTGCCAGCAGTCTTTCGGGACAGGGGGGAAACACCATATATTTT.

This clone appeared once. The rearrangement joins TRBV9 to TRBJ2-7, with D tentatively TRBD1 (5 bases). Trimming pared 3 bases from V and 6 bases from J, leaving 19 bases between. Germline lookup yields CDR1 SGDLS and CDR2 YYNGEE. CDR3 length: 15 residues. The CDR3, as DNA: TGTGCCAGCAGCGCCAGAGACACCTGGGGCAGCGAGCAGTACTTC. It yields the protein CASSARDTWGSEQYF. Full variable domain (outside the CDR3, taken from reference TRBV9 and TRBJ2-7): DSGVTQTPKHLITATGQRVTLRCSPRSGDLSVYWYQQSLDQGLQFLIQYYNGEERAKGNILERFSAQQFPDLHSELNLSSLELGDSALYFCASSARDTWGSEQYFGPGTRLTVT.

J is TRBJ2-1 and V is TRBV28, with unresolved D. In germline, CDR1 is MDHEN, CDR2 SYDVKM. V was pared by 6 bases and J by 7 bases, with 13 bases between. The length of the CDR3 is 13 residues. CDR3: CASSLFGQNEQFF. In DNA form, the CDR3 reads TGTGCCAGCAGCCTTTTCGGGCAAAATGAGCAGTTCTTC.

The genes are TRBV18 and TRBJ2-1; 16 bases are shared with TRBD2. The germline V gene encodes CDR1 KGHSH and CDR2 LQKENI. This CDR3 contains 16 residues. V dropped 4 bases and J dropped 10; count of bases not matched to a gene: 7. CDR3 DNA: TGTGCCAGCTCACGGGGACTAGCGGGAGGGCCTGGGGAGCAGTTCTTC. Amino acid sequence: CASSRGLAGGPGEQFF.

This sequence joins TRBV2 and TRBJ1-1, with D possibly TRBD1 on 5 matching bases. CDR3 size: 12 residues. In germline, CDR1 is SNHLY, CDR2 FYNNEI. Trimming left V 8 bases short and J 6 bases short, with 13 bases between. In DNA, the CDR3 is TGTGCCAGCCAAGGAGGGGTCCCTGAAGCTTTCTTT. Its translation is CASQGGVPEAFF.

The V gene is TRBV19, the J gene TRBJ1-2; unclear D gene. This CDR3 spans 14 amino acids. CDR1 is LNHDA, CDR2 SQIVND, per germline (reference sequence). Trimming pared 3 bases from V and 4 bases from J, leaving 12 bases between. The CDR3 coding sequence is TGTGCCAGTAGTATCCGCTCAGGAACCTATGGCTACACCTTC. It is translated as CASSIRSGTYGYTF.

This chain links TRBV19 with TRBJ1-2, with 7 bases aligning to TRBD1. This CDR3 is built from 14 residues. Germline CDR1 reads LNHDA; CDR2 reads SQIVND (reference sequence). V lost 4 bases, J lost 3 bases, and 5 bases stayed unmatched. CDR3 in DNA: TGTGCCAGTAGTAAACGGGACAGCGACTATGGCTACACCTTC. Protein sequence: CASSKRDSDYGYTF.

This sequence joins TRBV19 and TRBJ1-4; 7 positions match TRBD1. With V trimmed by 5 bases and J by 5 bases, 5 bases remained unmatched. Germline CDR1 LNHDA, CDR2 SQIVND (reference sequence). The CDR3 is made up of 14 amino acids. Written as DNA, the CDR3 is TGTGCCAGTAGTCCAGGGGGTGAGAATGAAAAACTGTTTTTT. It is translated as CASSPGGENEKLFF.

Here the CDR3 reads CASSPLGRTLETQYF. CDR3 DNA sequence: TGTGCCAGCTCACCTCTGGGACGGACTTTGGAGACCCAGTACTTC. The chain carries TRBV18 and TRBJ2-5; the D gene could be TRBD1 or TRBD2 (5 bases each). Germline V CDR1 and CDR2: KGHSH, LQKENI. V lost 3 bases and J 5 bases, leaving 16 bases between the germline ends. The CDR3 runs to 15 residues.

This clone was seen more than once but under ten times. The gene calls are TRBV5-1 and TRBJ2-3; D unresolved. Germline V CDR1 and CDR2: SGHRS, YFSETQ. Trimming pared 4 bases from V and 1 base from J, leaving 7 bases between. The CDR3 spans 13 residues. The CDR3 nucleotides read TGCGCCAGCAGCCGCACAGGCACAGATACGCAGTATTTT. This codes for CASSRTGTDTQYF.

J is TRBJ1-4 and V is TRBV5-1; TRBD1 aligns across 7 bases. The CDR3 is made up of 18 amino acids. From germline, CDR1 is SGHRS and CDR2 YFSETQ. The V and J ends lost 0 bases and 3 bases, in that order; junction bases with no gene match: 11. CDR3 nucleotide sequence: TGCGCCAGCAGCTTGGGGCAGGGGGTTGGTGGAGCTAATGAAAAACTGTTTTTT. Amino acids: CASSLGQGVGGANEKLFF.

The J gene is TRBJ2-7, the V gene TRBV2; D not resolved. CDR1 is SNHLY and CDR2 is FYNNEI in the germline V gene. This CDR3 is 13 amino acids long. The ends were cut back, 6 bases at V and 7 bases at J, with 16 bases in the middle. CDR3 protein: CASSPVGSVEQYF. In nucleotides, the CDR3 is TGTGCCAGCAGCCCCGTGGGCTCCGTGGAGCAGTACTTC.

The gene calls are TRBV28 and TRBJ2-5, with no clear D. Germline CDR1 MDHEN, CDR2 SYDVKM. This CDR3 is 13 amino acids long. The V end was cut by 3 bases, the J end by 2 bases, with 7 bases between. The CDR3 region is CASSFTKQETQYF. The CDR3 DNA sequence: TGTGCCAGCAGTTTTACCAAGCAAGAGACCCAGTACTTC.

The chain uses TRBV10-3 and TRBJ2-1; D may be TRBD2 (6 bases). The V gene's germline CDR1 is ENHRY and CDR2 SYGVKD. Deletions cut 3 bases from V and 3 bases from J, with 9 bases between. The CDR3 covers 14 residues. Here the CDR3 reads CAISETSNYNEQFF. The CDR3 DNA is TGTGCCATCAGTGAAACTAGCAACTACAATGAGCAGTTCTTC.

This rearrangement joins TRBV7-3 to TRBJ1-1; D unresolved. This CDR3 has 15 amino acids. V was shortened by 2 bases and J by 0 bases, with 10 bases between the two germline ends. Per the germline V gene, CDR1 is SGHTA and CDR2 is FQGTGA. The CDR3: CASSLAGRLNTEAFF. CDR3 in DNA: TGTGCCAGCAGCTTAGCGGGGAGGCTGAACACTGAAGCTTTCTTT.

The chain combines TRBV27 with TRBJ1-4; D unclear. Trimming pared 5 bases from V and 13 bases from J, leaving 23 bases between. The CDR3 sequence is 15 residues long. The germline V gene encodes CDR1 MNHEY and CDR2 SMNVEV (reference sequence). Written as DNA, the CDR3 is TGTGCCAGCAGTACCCTTGCGGCGGGTCCACGAAGACTGTTTTTT. It specifies CASSTLAAGPRRLFF. The entire variable domain, with the rest obtained from reference TRBV27 and TRBJ1-4, is as follows: EAQVTQNPRYLITVTGKKLTVTCSQNMNHEYMSWYRQDPGLGLRQIYYSMNVEVTDKGDVPEGYKVSRKEKRNFPLILESPSPNQTSLYFCASSTLAAGPRRLFFGSGTQLSVL.

The rearrangement joins TRBV18 to TRBJ2-3; D may correspond to TRBD1 or TRBD2 (5 bases each). This CDR3 has 15 amino acids. Germline V gene data show CDR1 as KGHSH and CDR2 as LQKENI. Deletions cut 1 base from V and 5 bases from J, with 13 bases between. The CDR3 coding sequence is TGTGCCAGCTCACCACGGGACCCGGGGAGAGATACGCAGTATTTT. Translated, it gives CASSPRDPGRDTQYF.

This sequence joins TRBV7-2 and TRBJ2-5; no definite D call. Germline V gene data show CDR1 as SGHTA and CDR2 as FQGNSA. Trimming took off 5 bases at V and 1 base at J, with 14 bases between the two ends. The CDR3 spans 15 residues. CDR3 DNA: TGTGCCAGCAGCGTCTCCTGGGCTAGCCAAGAGACCCAGTACTTC. It codes for CASSVSWASQETQYF.

The V call is TRBV19, the J call TRBJ2-7; 9 bases agree with TRBD1. Germline CDR1 LNHDA, CDR2 SQIVND (reference sequence). The CDR3 contains 16 residues. J was trimmed by 0 bases and V by 4 bases; bases with no gene match: 7. The CDR3: CASSTTGQGPSYEQYF. The CDR3 nucleotides are TGTGCCAGTAGTACGACCGGACAGGGGCCCTCCTACGAGCAGTACTTC.

This chain connects TRBV4-3 to TRBJ2-2; TRBD2 matches at 8 bases. The CDR3 consists of 17 residues. The germline V gene encodes CDR1 LGHNA and CDR2 YSLEER. The V gene end was trimmed by 1 base and the J gene end by 6 bases; junction bases not matched to a gene: 10. The DNA of the CDR3 is TGCGCCAGCAGCCAAGGGGTACTAGCGGAGAGGGCCGGGGAGCTGTTTTTT. This translates into CASSQGVLAERAGELFF.

J is TRBJ2-5 and V is TRBV18; the match to TRBD1 covers 9 bases. The trim removed 1 base at V and 0 bases at J, leaving 6 bases unmatched. This CDR3 spans 17 amino acids. The V gene's germline CDR1 is KGHSH and CDR2 LQKENI. The CDR3 bases are TGTGCCAGCTCACCACTGGGGACAGGGATAAACCAAGAGACCCAGTACTTC. Protein product: CASSPLGTGINQETQYF.

The chain recombines TRBV28 with TRBJ2-3; 14 bases line up with TRBD2. J was trimmed by 2 bases and V by 5 bases; bases with no gene match: 9. The CDR3 has 18 amino acids. Germline V gives CDR1 MDHEN, CDR2 SYDVKM. This chain's CDR3 is CASSPTGLAGDHTDTQYF. The CDR3 region has the DNA TGTGCCAGCAGTCCCACGGGACTAGCGGGAGACCACACAGATACGCAGTATTTT.

CDR3 nucleotide sequence: TGTGCCAGCAGCTTAAACAGGGCATCTGAAGCTTTCTTT. This encodes CASSLNRASEAFF. This rearrangement joins TRBV7-3 to TRBJ1-1, with D perhaps matching TRBD1 (6 bases). V gave up 1 base and J gave up 6 bases, with 9 bases separating them. The CDR3 has 13 amino acids. In germline, CDR1 is SGHTA, CDR2 FQGTGA.

The chain links TRBV27 to TRBJ2-3; D gene unclear. Trimming removed 3 bases at V and 3 bases at J, with 10 bases between. The CDR3 runs 14 residues. Per germline, CDR1 MNHEY and CDR2 SMNVEV (reference sequence). CDR3 loop: CASSFRLVTDTQYF. For the CDR3, the DNA is TGTGCCAGCAGTTTTCGCCTTGTGACAGATACGCAGTATTTT.

This CDR3 reads CASSAYKWESYEQYF. DNA of the CDR3: TGTGCCAGCAGCGCGTACAAGTGGGAATCCTACGAGCAGTACTTC. The chain combines TRBV2 with TRBJ2-7; D unclear. This CDR3 contains 15 residues. CDR1 SNHLY and CDR2 FYNNEI come from the germline V gene. Trimming took 6 bases from V and 1 from J, leaving 16 bases between them.

The genes are TRBV5-1 and TRBJ2-3; 12 positions agree with TRBD2. The CDR3 consists of 16 residues. Germline V gives CDR1 SGHRS, CDR2 YFSETQ. V lost 4 bases and J lost 1; bases outside the gene matches: 4. The CDR3, as DNA: TGCGCCAGCAGCCTTAGACTAGCGGGGGGCACAGATACGCAGTATTTT. This translates into CASSLRLAGGTDTQYF.

CDR3 region: CASSYLAAGGRDEQYF. CDR3 DNA sequence: TGTGCCAGCAGTTATCTCGCGGCAGGGGGCAGGGACGAGCAGTACTTC. V is TRBV6-5 and J is TRBJ2-7; 8 nucleotides align to TRBD1. The germline V gene encodes CDR1 MNHEY and CDR2 SVGAGI. This CDR3 has 16 residues. Trimming removed 3 bases from V and 5 bases from J; junction bases left unmatched: 12.

In regard to this clone: Possible read error: a much larger clone is one base away. Other nucleotide sequences from this sample produce the same CDR3. This CDR3 is CASSSRWERSYEQYF. The DNA for the CDR3 is TGTGCCAGCAGCTCCCGGTGGGAGAGGTCCTACGAGCAGTATTTC. The gene calls are TRBV9 and TRBJ2-7; possibly TRBD2 for D (5 bases). Germline-derived CDR1 and CDR2 are SGDLS and YYNGEE. This CDR3 contains 15 residues.